The T cell receptor (beta chain) under discussion was sequenced for a study of control samples from healthy donors and cancer patients. The J segment lost 5 bases and the V segment lost 0 bases, leaving 8 bases of the junction unmatched. This CDR3 contains 15 residues. From germline, CDR1 is SQVTM and CDR2 ANQGSEA. Sequenced by immunoSEQ multiplex PCR; TCRdb stores in-frame clones only, minus some. The sample holds some 140,000 clones, around 95% seen once. The sequence derives from a man aged 35 to 55 in good health. The J gene is TRBJ2-7, the V gene TRBV29-1, with 9 bases aligning to TRBD2. The sample was blood. The CDR3, as DNA: TGCAGCGTTGAAGAGAGGCTAGCGGGGAACCACGAGCAGTACTTC. Its protein is CSVEERLAGNHEQYF.